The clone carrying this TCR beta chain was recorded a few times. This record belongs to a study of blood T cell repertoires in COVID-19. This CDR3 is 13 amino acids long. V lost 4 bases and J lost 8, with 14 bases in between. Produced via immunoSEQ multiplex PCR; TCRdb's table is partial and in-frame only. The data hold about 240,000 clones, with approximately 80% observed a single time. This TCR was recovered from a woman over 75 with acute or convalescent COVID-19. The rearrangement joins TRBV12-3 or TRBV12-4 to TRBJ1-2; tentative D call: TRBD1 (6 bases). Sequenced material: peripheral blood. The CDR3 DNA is TGTGCCAGCAGTTCCGGAACCCAGGGGGGCTACACCTTC. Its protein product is CASSSGTQGGYTF.